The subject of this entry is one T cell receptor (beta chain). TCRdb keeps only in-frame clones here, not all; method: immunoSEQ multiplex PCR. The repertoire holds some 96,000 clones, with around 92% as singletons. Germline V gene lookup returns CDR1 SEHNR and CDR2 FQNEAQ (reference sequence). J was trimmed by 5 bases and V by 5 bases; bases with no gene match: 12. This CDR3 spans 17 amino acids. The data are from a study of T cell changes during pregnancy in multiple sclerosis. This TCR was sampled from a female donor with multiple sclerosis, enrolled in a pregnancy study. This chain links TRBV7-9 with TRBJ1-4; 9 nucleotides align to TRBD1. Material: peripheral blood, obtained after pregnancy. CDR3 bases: TGTGCCAGCAGCATTATCACCGGGACAGGGCTAAATGAAAAACTGTTTTTT. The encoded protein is CASSIITGTGLNEKLFF.